This TCR beta chain is drawn from a study of PD-L1 blockade in urothelial cancer. Study overall: Anywhere from 0 to 3 prior chemotherapy regimens had been received by patients.

Time point noted: pretreatment peripheral blood. Locally advanced or metastatic urothelial carcinoma was present in patients. Points from the study as a whole: Expansion of tumor-associated blood clones at 3 weeks was greater in durable-benefit patients.

Germline assignment: CDR1 KGHSH and CDR2 LQKENI. Trimming removed 3 bases from V and 5 bases from J, with 16 bases in between. The CDR3 has 15 amino acids. In regard to this clone: Antigen: not known.

Libraries were prepared by immunoSEQ multiplex PCR; TCRdb keeps only in-frame clonotypes and omits some of them. Of tens of thousands of clones listed, around 84% are singletons. Sample: PBMCs, taken around atezolizumab (anti-PD-L1) treatment. The receptor was derived from a woman aged 65 to 85 with urothelial cancer. V usage is TRBV18 and J usage is TRBJ1-1; maybe TRBD1 (5 bases). Written as DNA, the CDR3 is TGTGCCAGCTCACCGGGCAGAGAGAGGACAACTGAAGCTTTCTTT. This gives the protein CASSPGRERTTEAFF.